This is a list of T cell receptor beta chains from one sample in a study of T cell responses to AZD1222 COVID-19 vaccine. Some clones are missing from TCRdb's copy, which holds only in-frame ones; the method was immunoSEQ multiplex PCR. The repertoire holds some 110,000 clones, with roughly 91% as singletons. Sequenced material: peripheral blood, taken 28 days after the second AZD1222 dose. The receptors here all came from an adult who received the AZD1222 COVID-19 vaccine. Both conserved end residues are part of each CDR3. Each record gives: J gene, clone size, D gene, V gene, CDR3 protein, CDR3 DNA. D genes are given only for firm matches. Rows give clone size only sometimes, using once, few, many, or a class for an expanded clone.

J gene: TRBJ2-3; clone size: -; D gene: TRBD2; V gene: TRBV29-1; CDR3 protein: CSVEDWETSGPSTDTQYF; CDR3 DNA: TGCAGCGTTGAAGATTGGGAGACTAGCGGCCCTAGCACAGATACGCAGTATTTT
J gene: TRBJ2-7; clone size: -; D gene: -; V gene: TRBV12-3/TRBV12-4; CDR3 protein: CASSFMRSYEQYF; CDR3 DNA: TGTGCCAGCAGTTTTATGAGGTCCTACGAGCAGTACTTC
J gene: TRBJ1-6; clone size: few; D gene: TRBD1; V gene: TRBV30; CDR3 protein: CAWEETGGNSPLHF; CDR3 DNA: TGTGCCTGGGAGGAAACAGGGGGCAATTCACCCCTCCACTTT
J gene: TRBJ2-1; clone size: -; D gene: TRBD2; V gene: TRBV7-3; CDR3 protein: CASSLKPGTSGSFYEQFF; CDR3 DNA: TGTGCCAGCAGCTTAAAACCCGGGACTAGCGGGAGCTTCTATGAGCAGTTCTTC
J gene: TRBJ2-7; clone size: -; D gene: -; V gene: TRBV3-1/TRBV3-2; CDR3 protein: CASSRWRGSEQYF; CDR3 DNA: TGTGCCAGCAGCCGGTGGAGGGGGTCCGAGCAGTACTTC
J gene: TRBJ1-4; clone size: -; D gene: TRBD1; V gene: TRBV28; CDR3 protein: CASSFRQGANEKLFF; CDR3 DNA: TGTGCCAGCAGTTTCCGACAGGGTGCTAATGAAAAACTGTTTTTT
J gene: TRBJ1-1; clone size: -; D gene: -; V gene: TRBV3-1/TRBV3-2; CDR3 protein: CASSHFGQRNTEAFF; CDR3 DNA: TGTGCCAGCAGCCATTTTGGACAAAGGAACACTGAAGCTTTCTTT
J gene: TRBJ2-7; clone size: once; D gene: -; V gene: TRBV5-5; CDR3 protein: CASSVGGERGQYF; CDR3 DNA: TGTGCCAGCAGCGTCGGAGGGGAGAGAGGGCAGTACTTC
J gene: TRBJ2-5; clone size: -; D gene: -; V gene: TRBV9; CDR3 protein: CASSVGGQFQETQYF; CDR3 DNA: TGTGCCAGCAGCGTAGGAGGGCAGTTCCAAGAGACCCAGTACTTC
J gene: TRBJ2-7; clone size: -; D gene: TRBD1; V gene: TRBV7-9; CDR3 protein: CASSWTGGPRDEQYF; CDR3 DNA: TGTGCCAGCAGCTGGACAGGGGGTCCCAGGGACGAGCAGTACTTC
J gene: TRBJ2-7; clone size: -; D gene: -; V gene: TRBV9; CDR3 protein: CASSPQGLRSYEQYF; CDR3 DNA: TGTGCCAGCAGCCCCCAGGGACTCCGCTCCTACGAGCAGTACTTC
J gene: TRBJ2-1; clone size: -; D gene: -; V gene: TRBV19; CDR3 protein: CASTQNNGNEQFF; CDR3 DNA: TGTGCCAGTACCCAAAATAACGGGAATGAGCAGTTCTTC
J gene: TRBJ2-5; clone size: -; D gene: TRBD2; V gene: TRBV4-3; CDR3 protein: CASSQGHNLAGEETQYF; CDR3 DNA: TGCGCCAGCAGCCAAGGCCACAACCTAGCGGGAGAGGAGACCCAGTACTTC
J gene: TRBJ2-7; clone size: -; D gene: -; V gene: TRBV7-8; CDR3 protein: CASSRDPAYEQYF; CDR3 DNA: TGTGCCAGCAGCCGCGACCCTGCCTACGAGCAGTACTTC
J gene: TRBJ2-7; clone size: -; D gene: TRBD1; V gene: TRBV5-1; CDR3 protein: CASRMTGGTYEQYF; CDR3 DNA: TGCGCCAGCAGAATGACAGGGGGCACCTACGAGCAGTACTTC
J gene: TRBJ2-7; clone size: -; D gene: -; V gene: TRBV7-8; CDR3 protein: CASSPRRQGASYEQYF; CDR3 DNA: TGTGCCAGCAGCCCCCGTCGGCAGGGAGCCTCCTACGAGCAGTACTTC
J gene: TRBJ1-5; clone size: -; D gene: -; V gene: TRBV23-1; CDR3 protein: CASSPRDTPRRNQPQHF; CDR3 DNA: TGCGCCAGCAGTCCCAGGGACACCCCCCGACGGAATCAGCCCCAGCATTTT
J gene: TRBJ2-3; clone size: -; D gene: -; V gene: TRBV14; CDR3 protein: CASSLRFVDTQYF; CDR3 DNA: TGTGCCAGCAGCCTTCGTTTTGTGGACACGCAGTATTTT
J gene: TRBJ2-1; clone size: -; D gene: -; V gene: TRBV4-2; CDR3 protein: CASSNRDDPVNEQFF; CDR3 DNA: TGTGCCAGCAGCAACCGGGACGACCCTGTCAATGAGCAGTTCTTC
J gene: TRBJ1-1; clone size: -; D gene: TRBD1; V gene: TRBV25-1; CDR3 protein: CASSPTDRANTEAFF; CDR3 DNA: TGTGCCAGCAGTCCCACCGACAGGGCCAACACTGAAGCTTTCTTT
J gene: TRBJ2-7; clone size: many; D gene: -; V gene: TRBV9; CDR3 protein: CASSVGEAGSYEQYF; CDR3 DNA: TGTGCCAGCAGCGTAGGTGAGGCGGGGTCCTACGAGCAGTACTTC
J gene: TRBJ2-7; clone size: once; D gene: -; V gene: TRBV6-5; CDR3 protein: CASSPRFSIYEQYF; CDR3 DNA: TGTGCCAGCAGTCCCCGCTTCTCTATCTACGAGCAGTACTTC
J gene: TRBJ2-7; clone size: once; D gene: TRBD2; V gene: TRBV7-2; CDR3 protein: CASSFSWGTSGSYEQYF; CDR3 DNA: TGTGCCAGCAGCTTTTCGTGGGGAACTAGCGGGTCCTACGAGCAGTACTTC
J gene: TRBJ2-7; clone size: once; D gene: TRBD2; V gene: TRBV9; CDR3 protein: CASSVGLAYEQYF; CDR3 DNA: TGTGCCAGCAGCGTGGGACTAGCCTACGAGCAGTACTTC
J gene: TRBJ1-1; clone size: -; D gene: -; V gene: TRBV6-5; CDR3 protein: CASSSWIGTEAFF; CDR3 DNA: TGTGCCAGCAGTAGTTGGATTGGCACTGAAGCTTTCTTT
J gene: TRBJ2-3; clone size: -; D gene: -; V gene: TRBV11-2; CDR3 protein: CASSPTWGTTTQYF; CDR3 DNA: TGTGCCAGCAGCCCGACATGGGGAACGACTACGCAGTATTTT
J gene: TRBJ1-6; clone size: -; D gene: TRBD1; V gene: TRBV7-9; CDR3 protein: CASSLETGGYNSPLHF; CDR3 DNA: TGTGCCAGCAGCTTAGAAACAGGGGGATATAATTCACCCCTCCACTTT
J gene: TRBJ1-3; clone size: -; D gene: -; V gene: TRBV3-1/TRBV3-2; CDR3 protein: CASSQGARGNTIYF; CDR3 DNA: TGTGCCAGCAGCCAGGGGGCGAGGGGAAACACCATATATTTT
J gene: TRBJ1-2; clone size: -; D gene: -; V gene: TRBV3-1/TRBV3-2; CDR3 protein: CASSQTVNYGYTF; CDR3 DNA: TGTGCCAGCAGCCAAACAGTCAACTATGGCTACACCTTC
J gene: TRBJ1-6; clone size: -; D gene: -; V gene: TRBV19; CDR3 protein: CASTLAAGPQSPLHF; CDR3 DNA: TGTGCCAGTACCTTGGCGGCAGGGCCCCAGTCACCCCTCCACTTT
J gene: TRBJ2-2; clone size: -; D gene: TRBD1; V gene: TRBV6-5; CDR3 protein: CASSRDSTGELFF; CDR3 DNA: TGTGCCAGCAGCCGGGACAGCACCGGGGAGCTGTTTTTT
J gene: TRBJ2-7; clone size: -; D gene: -; V gene: TRBV9; CDR3 protein: CASSALPSYEQYF; CDR3 DNA: TGTGCCAGCAGCGCCTTGCCCTCCTACGAGCAGTACTTC
J gene: TRBJ1-3; clone size: -; D gene: -; V gene: TRBV7-8; CDR3 protein: CASSPGPEPGNTIYF; CDR3 DNA: TGTGCCAGCAGCCCGGGGCCCGAGCCTGGAAACACCATATATTTT
J gene: TRBJ1-1; clone size: few; D gene: -; V gene: TRBV3-1/TRBV3-2; CDR3 protein: CASSLLGKDLRNTEAFF; CDR3 DNA: TGTGCCAGCAGCCTGCTTGGGAAAGACCTCCGGAACACTGAAGCTTTCTTT
J gene: TRBJ2-4; clone size: -; D gene: -; V gene: TRBV2; CDR3 protein: CASSAGLAKNIQYF; CDR3 DNA: TGTGCCAGCAGTGCCGGTCTAGCCAAAAACATTCAGTACTTC
J gene: TRBJ2-2; clone size: -; D gene: -; V gene: TRBV15; CDR3 protein: CATSGTKQNTGELFF; CDR3 DNA: TGTGCCACCAGCGGGACCAAACAAAACACCGGGGAGCTGTTTTTT
J gene: TRBJ2-1; clone size: -; D gene: TRBD2; V gene: TRBV6-5; CDR3 protein: CASRDSGADEQFF; CDR3 DNA: TGTGCCAGCAGGGATAGCGGGGCCGATGAGCAGTTCTTC
J gene: TRBJ1-6; clone size: -; D gene: -; V gene: TRBV27; CDR3 protein: CASSFSGHFDNSPLHF; CDR3 DNA: TGTGCCAGCAGTTTTTCGGGCCATTTCGATAATTCACCCCTCCACTTT
J gene: TRBJ2-7; clone size: once; D gene: -; V gene: TRBV7-2; CDR3 protein: CASSLAVTYEQYF; CDR3 DNA: TGTGCCAGCAGCTTAGCGGTAACCTACGAGCAGTACTTC
J gene: TRBJ2-7; clone size: -; D gene: -; V gene: TRBV30; CDR3 protein: CAWSKTGGHEQYF; CDR3 DNA: TGTGCCTGGAGTAAAACTGGAGGCCACGAGCAGTACTTC
J gene: TRBJ2-1; clone size: -; D gene: TRBD2; V gene: TRBV3-1/TRBV3-2; CDR3 protein: CASRLRLAGVGEQFF; CDR3 DNA: TGTGCCAGCAGACTTCGACTAGCGGGAGTCGGGGAGCAGTTCTTC
J gene: TRBJ2-4; clone size: -; D gene: -; V gene: TRBV11-3; CDR3 protein: CASSPGTNIAKNIQYF; CDR3 DNA: TGTGCCAGCAGCCCCGGGACAAATATAGCCAAAAACATTCAGTACTTC
J gene: TRBJ2-1; clone size: -; D gene: TRBD2; V gene: TRBV5-1; CDR3 protein: CASSFGLAGDNEQFF; CDR3 DNA: TGCGCCAGCAGCTTCGGACTAGCGGGGGACAATGAGCAGTTCTTC
J gene: TRBJ1-2; clone size: -; D gene: -; V gene: TRBV5-1; CDR3 protein: CASSLDYGGHYGYTF; CDR3 DNA: TGCGCCAGCAGCTTGGATTACGGGGGGCACTATGGCTACACCTTC
J gene: TRBJ1-2; clone size: -; D gene: TRBD1; V gene: TRBV2; CDR3 protein: CASSYLNRGPNSGYTF; CDR3 DNA: TGTGCTAGCAGTTACCTCAACAGGGGCCCAAACTCCGGCTACACCTTC
J gene: TRBJ1-4; clone size: -; D gene: -; V gene: TRBV7-9; CDR3 protein: CASSERTGSYGEKLFF; CDR3 DNA: TGTGCCAGCTCGGAGAGAACAGGGTCGTATGGGGAAAAACTGTTTTTT
J gene: TRBJ2-7; clone size: -; D gene: TRBD1; V gene: TRBV13; CDR3 protein: CASSKGQGAYEQYF; CDR3 DNA: TGTGCCAGCAGCAAGGGACAGGGCGCCTACGAGCAGTACTTC
J gene: TRBJ1-3; clone size: -; D gene: -; V gene: TRBV25-1; CDR3 protein: CASSGPGQWRRVTIYF; CDR3 DNA: TGTGCCAGCAGTGGACCCGGACAGTGGCGGCGAGTAACCATATATTTT
J gene: TRBJ1-6; clone size: -; D gene: -; V gene: TRBV30; CDR3 protein: CAWSVQRIFSGSLRDNSPLHF; CDR3 DNA: TGTGCCTGGAGTGTACAAAGGATCTTCAGCGGGTCACTACGAGATAATTCACCCCTCCACTTT
J gene: TRBJ2-1; clone size: -; D gene: TRBD1; V gene: TRBV12-5; CDR3 protein: CASGLEHRGNEQFF; CDR3 DNA: TGTGCTAGTGGTTTGGAACACAGGGGCAATGAGCAGTTCTTC
J gene: TRBJ2-7; clone size: -; D gene: TRBD2; V gene: TRBV2; CDR3 protein: CASRRTSLNEQYF; CDR3 DNA: TGTGCCAGCAGAAGGACTAGTCTTAACGAGCAGTACTTC
J gene: TRBJ2-6; clone size: -; D gene: TRBD1; V gene: TRBV7-9; CDR3 protein: CASSDRDRADGANVLTF; CDR3 DNA: TGTGCCAGCAGTGACCGGGACAGGGCGGATGGGGCCAACGTCCTGACTTTC